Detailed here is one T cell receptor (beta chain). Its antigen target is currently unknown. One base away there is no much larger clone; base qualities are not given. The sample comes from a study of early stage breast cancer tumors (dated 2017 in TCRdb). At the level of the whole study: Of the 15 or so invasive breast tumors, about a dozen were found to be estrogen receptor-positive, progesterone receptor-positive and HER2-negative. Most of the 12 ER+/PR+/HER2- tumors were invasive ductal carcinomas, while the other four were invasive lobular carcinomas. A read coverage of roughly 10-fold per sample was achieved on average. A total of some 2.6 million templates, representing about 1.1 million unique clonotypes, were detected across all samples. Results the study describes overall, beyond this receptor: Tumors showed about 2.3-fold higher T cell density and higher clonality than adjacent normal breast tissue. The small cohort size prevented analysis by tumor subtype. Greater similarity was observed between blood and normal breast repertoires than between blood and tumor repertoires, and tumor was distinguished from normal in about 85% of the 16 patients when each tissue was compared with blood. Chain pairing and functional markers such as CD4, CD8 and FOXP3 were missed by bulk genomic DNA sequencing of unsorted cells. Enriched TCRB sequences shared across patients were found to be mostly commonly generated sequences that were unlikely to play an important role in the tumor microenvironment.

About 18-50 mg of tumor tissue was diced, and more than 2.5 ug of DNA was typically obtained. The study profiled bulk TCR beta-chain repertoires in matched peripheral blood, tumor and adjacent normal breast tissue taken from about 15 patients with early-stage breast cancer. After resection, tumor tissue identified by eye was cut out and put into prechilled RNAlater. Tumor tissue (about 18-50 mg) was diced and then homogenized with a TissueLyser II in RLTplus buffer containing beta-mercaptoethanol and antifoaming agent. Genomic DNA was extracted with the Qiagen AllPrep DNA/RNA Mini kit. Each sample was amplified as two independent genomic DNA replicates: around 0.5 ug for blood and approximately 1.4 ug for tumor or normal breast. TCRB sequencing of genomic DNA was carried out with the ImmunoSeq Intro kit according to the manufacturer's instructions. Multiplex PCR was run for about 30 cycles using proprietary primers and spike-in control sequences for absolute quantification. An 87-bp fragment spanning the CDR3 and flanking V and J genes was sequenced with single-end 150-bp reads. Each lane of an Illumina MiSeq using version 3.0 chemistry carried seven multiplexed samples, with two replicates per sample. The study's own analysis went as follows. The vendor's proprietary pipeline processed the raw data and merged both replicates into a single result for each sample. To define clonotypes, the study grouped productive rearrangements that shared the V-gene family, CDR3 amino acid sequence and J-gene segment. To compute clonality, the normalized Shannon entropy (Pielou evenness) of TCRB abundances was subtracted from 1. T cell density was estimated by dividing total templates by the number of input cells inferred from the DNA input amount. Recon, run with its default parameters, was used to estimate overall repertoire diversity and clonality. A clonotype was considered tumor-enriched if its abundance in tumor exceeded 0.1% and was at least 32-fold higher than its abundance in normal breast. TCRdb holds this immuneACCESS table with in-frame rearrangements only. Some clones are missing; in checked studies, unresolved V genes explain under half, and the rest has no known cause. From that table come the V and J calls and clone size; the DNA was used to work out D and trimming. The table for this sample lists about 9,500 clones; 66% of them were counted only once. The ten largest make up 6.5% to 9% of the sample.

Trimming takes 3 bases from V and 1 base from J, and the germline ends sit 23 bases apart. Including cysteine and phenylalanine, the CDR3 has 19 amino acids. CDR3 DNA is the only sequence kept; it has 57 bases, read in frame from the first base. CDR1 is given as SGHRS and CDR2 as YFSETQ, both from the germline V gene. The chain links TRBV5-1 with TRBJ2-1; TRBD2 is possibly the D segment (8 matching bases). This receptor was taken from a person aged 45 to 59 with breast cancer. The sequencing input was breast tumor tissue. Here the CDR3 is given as CASSSEGAGGALSYNEQFF. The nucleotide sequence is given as TGCGCCAGCAGCTCCGAGGGGGCCGGGGGGGCACTTTCCTACAATGAGCAGTTCTTC.